This TCR beta chain was sequenced during a study of cytomegalovirus exposure and HLA in healthy donors listed by TCRdb under 2017. A note on the overall study: A later analysis indicated that the 130 or so validation repertoires were generated on the platform also employed for the 600 to 750 repertoires of the first cohort. To predict cytomegalovirus infection status, the study combined high-throughput TCR immunosequencing, statistical association of individual TCRs with disease status, and machine learning. In addition to the first cohort of 666 subjects, a separate validation cohort of over 90 different subjects was used. The aim of the study was to test whether cataloging public T cell receptors could identify signatures of past pathogen exposure.

The method was the immunoSEQ multiplex PCR assay. The published analysis was carried out like this. To diagnose cytomegalovirus status from the catalog of TCR beta chain sequences, a statistical classification framework was built. TCRdb obtained this table from immuneACCESS and retained in-frame rearrangements with V and J assigned. These tables miss some clones; where compared with another copy, unresolved V genes account for less than half of the shortfall, and the remainder is unexplained. V and J calls and clone size come straight from that table; D and trimming were deduced from the DNA. This sample has a few hundred thousand clones in its table, and just over 85% of those were observed once. The ten largest account for around 0.8% of the sample. V drops 1 base and J drops 5 bases, leaving 12 bases in between. Reading the germline V gene gives CDR1 SGHVS and CDR2 FQNEAQ. The CDR3, from cysteine to phenylalanine, totals 15 residues. The kept DNA is CDR3 alone, 45 bases in frame from the first base.

Comments on this clone: What this receptor recognizes is not known. Within one base of it there is no much larger clone, and no base qualities were kept.

The research as a whole found: The validation cohort had no HLA typing available for a later analysis, so co-occurrence within that cohort was assessed over all 130 or so repertoires. In a later analysis, TCRs clustered in the first cohort were found to also tend to co-occur in the 120 or so validation repertoires, with 94% of cluster scores above 0. Across donors, most TCR sequences were observed very rarely, whereas some public TCRs were present in many individuals. A few of the identified cytomegalovirus-associated TCR beta chains were confirmed in vitro to be specific for cytomegalovirus antigens. In both the original and validation cohorts, the classifier was reported to diagnose cytomegalovirus status with high specificity and sensitivity. It was suggested by the authors that the approach could potentially be generalized to other disease states and immunological phenotypes. The study gave a list of more than 150 TCR beta chains associated with cytomegalovirus.

Donors formed part of the validation cohort, which comprised 95 to 150 subjects and was distinct from the first cohort of 690 or so subjects. The sequenced sample was PBMCs. The TCR originated in a woman younger than 35 in good health and CMV-seronegative. The V and J segments used are TRBV7-8 and TRBJ1-5; the D gene identity is not certain. This receptor carries the CDR3 CASSLGRDDHQPQHF. The base sequence is TGTGCCAGCAGCTTAGGGCGGGATGATCATCAGCCCCAGCATTTT.